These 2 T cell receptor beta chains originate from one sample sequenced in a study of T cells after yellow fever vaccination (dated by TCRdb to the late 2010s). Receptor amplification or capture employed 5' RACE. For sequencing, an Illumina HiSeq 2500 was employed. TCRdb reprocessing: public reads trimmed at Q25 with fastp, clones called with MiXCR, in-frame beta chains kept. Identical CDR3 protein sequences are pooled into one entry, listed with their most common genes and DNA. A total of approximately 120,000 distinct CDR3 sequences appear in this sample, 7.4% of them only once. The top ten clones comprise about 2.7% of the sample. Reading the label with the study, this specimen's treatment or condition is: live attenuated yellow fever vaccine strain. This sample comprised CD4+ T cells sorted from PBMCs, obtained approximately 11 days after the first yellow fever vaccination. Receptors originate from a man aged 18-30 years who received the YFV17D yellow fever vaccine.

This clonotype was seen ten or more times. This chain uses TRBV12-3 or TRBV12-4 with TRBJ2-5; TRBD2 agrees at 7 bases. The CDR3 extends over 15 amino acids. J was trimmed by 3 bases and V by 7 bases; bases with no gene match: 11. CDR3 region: CASTPRGGYEETQYF. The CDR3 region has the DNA TGTGCCAGCACCCCTAGGGGAGGGTACGAAGAGACCCAGTACTTC.

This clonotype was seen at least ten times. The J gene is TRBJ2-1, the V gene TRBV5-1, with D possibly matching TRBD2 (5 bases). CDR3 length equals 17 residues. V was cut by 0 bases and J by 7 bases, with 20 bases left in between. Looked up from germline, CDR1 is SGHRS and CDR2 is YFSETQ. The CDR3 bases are TGCGCCAGCAGCTTGGCCGGACCCCTGGACTGGGGTAATGAGCAGTTCTTC. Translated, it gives CASSLAGPLDWGNEQFF.